The source of this T cell receptor (beta chain) is a study of T-cell memory formation after mild COVID-19. V shed 6 bases and J 10 bases; nucleotides not matched to a gene: 10. The CDR3 sequence is 14 residues long. This clonotype was picked up a small number of times. TCRdb recomputed calls from the 5' RACE reads with MiXCR, one row per CDR3 protein. The data show 500,000 to 550,000 distinct CDR3 sequences, 20% seen once. The chain combines TRBV12-3 or TRBV12-4 with TRBJ1-4; 8 nucleotides align to TRBD1. Sequenced input: PBMCs or a T cell subset sorted from them (not recorded which). The sequence came from an adult woman who had mild COVID-19 (a few samples of this study predate the infection). Cell type and time point are not known. In nucleotides, the CDR3 is TGTGCCAGCAGGAGTCCCGGGACAGGCCGAAAACTGTTTTTT. Its protein is CASRSPGTGRKLFF.